This T cell receptor (beta chain) was sequenced during a study of blood T cell repertoires in COVID-19. This clone has at least ten counts. Trimming took 2 bases from V and 6 from J, leaving 10 bases between them. The CDR3 length is 14 residues. Germline V gives CDR1 MRHNA, CDR2 SNTAGT. Here immunoSEQ multiplex PCR was the method, and the copy in TCRdb shows in-frame clones only, minus some. The sample has 360,000 or so clones, 90% seen once. Sequencing was performed on peripheral blood. The TCR was taken from a man between 18 and 29 years old with active or convalescent COVID-19. The chain couples TRBV6-4 to TRBJ2-2; TRBD1 is a possible D gene (6 bases). CDR3 bases: TGTGCCAGCAGTGACGGGGGCGCTGCCGGGGAGCTGTTTTTT. Its translation: CASSDGGAAGELFF.